This entry concerns a single T cell receptor beta chain. Antigen specificity is unknown. This sample was included in a study of a mutant IDH1 vaccine in newly diagnosed glioma. After removal of 3 bases from V and 2 bases from J, the junction contained 4 bases not matched to a gene. This CDR3 has 16 residues. The V gene's germline CDR1 is MNHEY and CDR2 SMNVEV (reference sequence). Regarding time point: week 11, during vaccination. The content of each vaccine dose was 300 ug of mutant IDH1 20-mer peptide, and topical imiquimod accompanied it. Patients carried new grade 3 or 4 IDH1-mutant astrocytomas lacking nuclear ATRX. Sequenced by immunoSEQ multiplex PCR; TCRdb stores in-frame clones only, minus some. The repertoire holds tens of thousands of clones, with about four fifths as singletons.

The receptor's source is a man aged 30 to 45 with glioma. This chain connects TRBV27 to TRBJ1-6; TRBD1 aligns across 7 bases. The sample consisted of PBMCs, taken from a glioma patient whose treatment included an IDH1 peptide vaccine. CDR3 region: CASSFRGNTYNSPLHF. In DNA form, the CDR3 reads TGTGCCAGCAGTTTCAGGGGGAACACCTATAATTCACCCCTCCACTTT.